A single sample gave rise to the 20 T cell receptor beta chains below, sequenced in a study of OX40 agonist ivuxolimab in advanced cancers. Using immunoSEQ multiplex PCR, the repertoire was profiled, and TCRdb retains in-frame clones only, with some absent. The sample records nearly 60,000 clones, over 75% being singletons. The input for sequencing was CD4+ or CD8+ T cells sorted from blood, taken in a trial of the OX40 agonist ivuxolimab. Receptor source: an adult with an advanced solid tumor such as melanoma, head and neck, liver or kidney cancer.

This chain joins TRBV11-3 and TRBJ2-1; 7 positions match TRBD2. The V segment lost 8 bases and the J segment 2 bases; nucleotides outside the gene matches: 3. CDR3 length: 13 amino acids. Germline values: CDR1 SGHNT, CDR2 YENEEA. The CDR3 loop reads CASERGTYNEQFF. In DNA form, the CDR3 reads TGTGCCAGCGAGCGGGGAACCTACAATGAGCAGTTCTTC.

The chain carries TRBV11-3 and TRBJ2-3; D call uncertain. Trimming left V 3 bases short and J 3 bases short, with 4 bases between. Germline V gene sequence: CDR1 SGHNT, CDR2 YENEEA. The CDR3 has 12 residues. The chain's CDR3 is CASSFYTDTQYF. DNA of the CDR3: TGTGCCAGCAGCTTCTATACAGATACGCAGTATTTT. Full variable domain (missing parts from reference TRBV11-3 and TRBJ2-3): EAGVVQSPRYKIIEKKQPVAFWCNPISGHNTLYWYLQNLGQGPELLIRYENEEAVDDSQLPKDRFSAERLKGVDSTLKIQPAELGDSAVYLCASSFYTDTQYFGPGTRLTVL.

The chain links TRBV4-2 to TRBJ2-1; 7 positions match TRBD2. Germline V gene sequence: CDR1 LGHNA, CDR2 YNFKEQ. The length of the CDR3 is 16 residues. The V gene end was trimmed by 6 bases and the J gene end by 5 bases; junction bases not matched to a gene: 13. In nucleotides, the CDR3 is TGTGCCAGCAGTCCTGCTTTGGGGGGGGGTCACAATGAGCAGTTCTTC. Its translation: CASSPALGGGHNEQFF.

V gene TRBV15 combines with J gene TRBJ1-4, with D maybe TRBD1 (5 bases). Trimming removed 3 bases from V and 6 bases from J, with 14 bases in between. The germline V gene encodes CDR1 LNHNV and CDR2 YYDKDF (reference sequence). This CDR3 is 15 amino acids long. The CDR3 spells CATSSHTRDDEKLFF. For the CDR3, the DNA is TGTGCCACCAGCAGTCATACCAGGGACGATGAAAAACTGTTTTTT. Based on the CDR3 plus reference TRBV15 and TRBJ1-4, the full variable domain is DAMVIQNPRYQVTQFGKPVTLSCSQTLNHNVMYWYQQKSSQAPKLLFHYYDKDFNNEADTPDNFQSRRPNTSFCFLDIRSPGLGDTAMYLCATSSHTRDDEKLFFGSGTQLSVL.

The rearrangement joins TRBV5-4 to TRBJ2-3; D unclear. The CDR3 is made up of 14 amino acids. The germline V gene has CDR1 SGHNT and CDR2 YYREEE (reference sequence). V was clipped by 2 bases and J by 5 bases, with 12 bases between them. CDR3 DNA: TGTGCCAGCAGCTTTCAATTTAGGGAAGATACGCAGTATTTT. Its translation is CASSFQFREDTQYF.

The CDR3 nucleotides read TGCGCCAGCAGCGGAGGGGGGGGACCTCCCTACGAGCAGTACTTC. Its protein product is CASSGGGGPPYEQYF. The genes are TRBV4-1 and TRBJ2-7, with a tentative D call TRBD2 (7 bases). Germline assignment: CDR1 MGHRA and CDR2 YSYEKL. The CDR3 is 15 amino acids. Trimming pared 5 bases from V and 2 bases from J, leaving 16 bases between.

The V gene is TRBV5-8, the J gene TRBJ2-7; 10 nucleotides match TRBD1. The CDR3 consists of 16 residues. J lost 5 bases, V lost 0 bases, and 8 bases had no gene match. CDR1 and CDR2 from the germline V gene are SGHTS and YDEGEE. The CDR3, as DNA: TGTGCCAGCAGCTTGGATATGGGACAGGGGTACAACGAGCAGTACTTC. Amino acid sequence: CASSLDMGQGYNEQYF.

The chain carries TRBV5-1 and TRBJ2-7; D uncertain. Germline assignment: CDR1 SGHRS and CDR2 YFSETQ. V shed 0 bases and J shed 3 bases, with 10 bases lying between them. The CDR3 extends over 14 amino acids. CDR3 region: CASSLAQSLYEQYF. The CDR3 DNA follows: TGCGCCAGCAGCTTGGCACAGAGCCTCTACGAGCAGTACTTC.

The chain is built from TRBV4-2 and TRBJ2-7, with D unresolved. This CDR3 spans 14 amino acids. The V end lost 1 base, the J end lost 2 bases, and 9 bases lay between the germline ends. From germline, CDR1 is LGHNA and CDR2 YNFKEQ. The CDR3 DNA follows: TGTGCCAGCAGCCAAGTCCCGGCCGCCTACGAGCAGTACTTC. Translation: CASSQVPAAYEQYF.

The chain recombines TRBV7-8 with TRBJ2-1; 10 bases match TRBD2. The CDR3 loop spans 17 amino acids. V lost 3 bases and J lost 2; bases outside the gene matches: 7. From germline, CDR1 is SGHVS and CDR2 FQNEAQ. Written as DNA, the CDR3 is TGTGCCAGCAGCTTCGCTAGCGGGGGTTCCCCCTACAATGAGCAGTTCTTC. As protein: CASSFASGGSPYNEQFF.

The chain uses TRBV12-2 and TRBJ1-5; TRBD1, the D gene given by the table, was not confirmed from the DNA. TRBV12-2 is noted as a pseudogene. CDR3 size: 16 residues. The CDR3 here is CASRLGGGPQDQPQHF. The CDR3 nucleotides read TGTGCAAGTCGCTTAGGGGGTGGGCCACAGGACCAGCCCCAGCATTTT.

CDR3 sequence (DNA): TGTGCCAGCAGCTTAATTCAGGGCGAGCAGTACTTC. Translated, it gives CASSLIQGEQYF. The chain couples TRBV13 to TRBJ2-7; possibly TRBD1 for D (5 bases). Between the trimmed V and J ends, which lost 2 bases and 6 bases, there was a span of 8 bases. Looked up from germline, CDR1 is PRHDT and CDR2 is FYEKMQ (reference sequence). CDR3 length: 12 amino acids. The full variable domain, with the rest looked up from reference TRBV13 and TRBJ2-7, is AAGVIQSPRHLIKEKRETATLKCYPIPRHDTVYWYQQGPGQDPQFLISFYEKMQSDKGSIPDRFSAQQFSDYHSELNMSSLELGDSALYFCASSLIQGEQYFGPGTRLTVT.

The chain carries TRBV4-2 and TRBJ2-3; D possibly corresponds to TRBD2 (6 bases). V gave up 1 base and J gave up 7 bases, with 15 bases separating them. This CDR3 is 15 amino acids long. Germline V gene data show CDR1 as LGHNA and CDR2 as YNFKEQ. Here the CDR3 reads CASSQVPRGTNTQYF. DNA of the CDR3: TGTGCCAGCAGCCAAGTGCCCCGGGGGACCAATACGCAGTATTTT.

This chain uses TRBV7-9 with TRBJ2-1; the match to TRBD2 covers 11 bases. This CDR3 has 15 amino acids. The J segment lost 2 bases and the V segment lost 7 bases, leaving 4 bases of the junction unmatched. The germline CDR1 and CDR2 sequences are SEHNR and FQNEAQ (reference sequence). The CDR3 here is CASTPLAGAYNEQFF. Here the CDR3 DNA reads TGTGCCAGCACCCCACTAGCGGGGGCCTACAATGAGCAGTTCTTC.

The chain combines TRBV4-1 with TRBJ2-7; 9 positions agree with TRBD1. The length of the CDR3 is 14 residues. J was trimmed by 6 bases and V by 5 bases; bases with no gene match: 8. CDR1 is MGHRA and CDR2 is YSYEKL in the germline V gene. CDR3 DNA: TGCGCCAGCAGCTCCCGGGACAGGGACTCCGAGCAGTACTTC. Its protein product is CASSSRDRDSEQYF.

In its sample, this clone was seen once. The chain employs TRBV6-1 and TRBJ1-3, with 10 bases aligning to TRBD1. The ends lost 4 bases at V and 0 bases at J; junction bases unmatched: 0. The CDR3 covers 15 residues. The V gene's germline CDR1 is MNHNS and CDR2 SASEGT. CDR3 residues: CASSGTGGSGNTIYF. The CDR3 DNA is TGTGCCAGCAGTGGGACAGGGGGCTCTGGAAACACCATATATTTT.

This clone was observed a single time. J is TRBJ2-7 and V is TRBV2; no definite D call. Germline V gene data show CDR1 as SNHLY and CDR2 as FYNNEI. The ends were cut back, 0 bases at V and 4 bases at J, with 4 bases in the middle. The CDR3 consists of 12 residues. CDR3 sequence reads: CASSEAQYEQYF. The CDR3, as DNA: TGTGCCAGCAGTGAAGCCCAGTACGAGCAGTACTTC.

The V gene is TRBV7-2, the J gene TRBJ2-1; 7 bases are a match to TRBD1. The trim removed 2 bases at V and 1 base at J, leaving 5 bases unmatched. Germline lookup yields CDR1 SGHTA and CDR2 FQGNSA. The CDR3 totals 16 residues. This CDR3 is CASSLTTGMSYNEQFF. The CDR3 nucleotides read TGTGCCAGCAGCTTAACGACAGGGATGTCCTACAATGAGCAGTTCTTC.

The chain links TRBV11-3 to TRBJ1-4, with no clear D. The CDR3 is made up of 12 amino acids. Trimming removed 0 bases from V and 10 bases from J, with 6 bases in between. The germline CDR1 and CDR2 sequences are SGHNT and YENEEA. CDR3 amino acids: CASSLEETKLFF. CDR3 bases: TGTGCCAGCAGCTTAGAGGAGACAAAACTGTTTTTT.

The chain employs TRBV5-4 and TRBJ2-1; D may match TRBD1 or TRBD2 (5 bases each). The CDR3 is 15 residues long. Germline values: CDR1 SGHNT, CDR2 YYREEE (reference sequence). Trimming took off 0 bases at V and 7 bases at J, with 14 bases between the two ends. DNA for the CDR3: TGTGCCAGCAGCTTGGTTGGGGGTTCGTTGAATGAGCAGTTCTTC. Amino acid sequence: CASSLVGGSLNEQFF.